Following are 12 T cell receptor beta chains from one sample sequenced in a study of shared clonotypes between healthy human individuals. This table comes from immunoSEQ multiplex PCR, and its TCRdb copy is limited to in-frame clones, with some not included. The repertoire has millions of clones, around 96% of them found once; the top ten carry around 1.1%. Positive CCR7 selection of CD45RO-negative cells yielded the naive CD8 cells, and terminally differentiated effector memory CD45RA+ cells were excluded. Material: naive CD8+ T cells sorted from blood. The receptors stem from a man younger than 35 in good health.

The V gene is TRBV7-8, the J gene TRBJ2-1; D is perhaps TRBD2 (6 bases). Germline CDR1 reads SGHVS; CDR2 reads FQNEAQ. The CDR3 is 20 amino acids. Trimming shortened V by 5 bases and J by 5 bases, and 31 bases separated the two germline ends. The CDR3 sequence: CASSPRLRYRDLADHNEQFF. CDR3 in DNA: TGTGCCAGCAGCCCCCGCCTCAGGTATCGGGACTTAGCGGACCACAATGAGCAGTTCTTC.

The genes are TRBV6-1 and TRBJ2-7; 9 bases agree with TRBD1. Germline CDR1 reads MNHNS; CDR2 reads SASEGT. The CDR3 is made up of 14 amino acids. J was trimmed by 4 bases and V by 6 bases; bases with no gene match: 7. Here the CDR3 reads CASRAGQGFYEQYF. The CDR3 nucleotides read TGTGCCAGCAGAGCGGGACAGGGATTTTACGAGCAGTACTTC.

The chain has TRBV29-1 and TRBJ2-7, with TRBD2 matching over 14 bases. This CDR3 contains 15 residues. Germline loops: CDR1 SQVTM, CDR2 ANQGSEA. V shed 3 bases and J 3 bases; nucleotides not matched to a gene: 4. The CDR3: CSVERLAGGNYEQYF. The CDR3 DNA follows: TGCAGCGTTGAGAGACTAGCGGGAGGGAACTACGAGCAGTACTTC.

The chain combines TRBV6-6 with TRBJ2-7; D possibly corresponds to TRBD1 (5 bases). Germline loops: CDR1 MNHNY, CDR2 SVGAGI (reference sequence). The CDR3 extends over 14 amino acids. Trimming pared 2 bases from V and 0 bases from J, leaving 8 bases between. For the CDR3, the DNA is TGTGCCAGCAGTTACGGACATAGCTCCTACGAGCAGTACTTC. This sequence encodes CASSYGHSSYEQYF.

The genes are TRBV29-1 and TRBJ2-7; TRBD2 aligns across 7 bases. The CDR3 spans 14 residues. CDR1 SQVTM and CDR2 ANQGSEA come from the germline V gene. J lost 1 base, V lost 3 bases, and 6 bases had no gene match. CDR3 DNA: TGCAGCGTTGACATTGGGGGGGGATCCTACGAGCAGTACTTC. Protein product: CSVDIGGGSYEQYF.

The chain combines TRBV11-2 with TRBJ2-5; TRBD1 is a possible D gene (5 bases). The CDR3 is 17 amino acids. V was shortened by 4 bases and J by 2 bases, with 20 bases between the two germline ends. Germline loops: CDR1 SGHAT, CDR2 FQNNGV. This chain's CDR3 is CASSWPVRGHKQETQYF. CDR3 bases: TGTGCCAGCAGCTGGCCTGTTAGAGGACACAAACAAGAGACCCAGTACTTC. Supplemented by reference TRBV11-2 and TRBJ2-5, the full variable domain reads EAGVAQSPRYKIIEKRQSVAFWCNPISGHATLYWYQQILGQGPKLLIQFQNNGVVDDSQLPKDRFSAERLKGVDSTLKIQPAKLEDSAVYLCASSWPVRGHKQETQYFGPGTRLLVL.

V and J are TRBV25-1 and TRBJ1-2; D is undetermined. Trimming left V 3 bases short and J 5 bases short, with 13 bases between. The CDR3 runs to 14 residues. CDR1 is MGHDK and CDR2 is SYGVNS in the germline V gene. The CDR3 sequence: CASSEENPRYGYTF. The DNA of the CDR3 is TGTGCCAGCAGTGAGGAAAATCCTCGGTATGGCTACACCTTC.

The CDR3 DNA reads TGTGCCAGCAGTGAAAATTTGAGGGGCGGGAGCACAGATACGCAGTATTTT. As protein: CASSENLRGGSTDTQYF. The chain has TRBV2 and TRBJ2-3; D possibly uses TRBD1 or TRBD2 (5 bases each). Germline V gene sequence: CDR1 SNHLY, CDR2 FYNNEI. The CDR3 covers 17 residues. Trimming removed 2 bases at V and 0 bases at J, with 15 bases between.

This chain uses TRBV7-9 with TRBJ2-7, with 8 bases that match TRBD1. The germline CDR1 and CDR2 sequences are SEHNR and FQNEAQ (reference sequence). There are 15 residues in the CDR3. V shed 3 bases and J 5 bases; nucleotides not matched to a gene: 9. The CDR3 DNA sequence: TGTGCCAGCAGCTTGGAGGGTCAGGGGGCACACGAGCAGTACTTC. This gives the protein CASSLEGQGAHEQYF.

This sequence joins TRBV30 and TRBJ1-1; perhaps TRBD1 as D (5 bases). The ends were cut back, 3 bases at V and 0 bases at J, with 14 bases in the middle. The CDR3 runs to 15 residues. Germline V lookup: CDR1 GTSNPN, CDR2 SVGIG (reference sequence). CDR3 sequence reads: CAWRVAGTVNTEAFF. The CDR3 DNA sequence: TGTGCCTGGAGGGTCGCCGGGACGGTGAACACTGAAGCTTTCTTT.

This clone showed up just a few times. Other DNA sequences in this sample translate to the same CDR3. The rearrangement links TRBV2 to TRBJ2-7; 12 bases are a match to TRBD1. In germline, CDR1 is SNHLY, CDR2 FYNNEI. The V gene end was trimmed by 3 bases and the J gene end by 1 base; junction bases not matched to a gene: 1. The CDR3 runs to 15 residues. The chain's CDR3 is CASSEGQGASYEQYF. The CDR3 nucleotides read TGTGCCAGCAGTGAGGGACAGGGGGCATCCTACGAGCAGTACTTC.

The rearrangement joins TRBV2 to TRBJ2-7, with D hard to call. Germline values: CDR1 SNHLY, CDR2 FYNNEI. V was trimmed by 7 bases and J by 6 bases, leaving 19 bases between them. The length of the CDR3 is 14 residues. For the CDR3, the DNA is TGTGCCAGCATGGATAGGCTGGTCTTTGGCGAGCAGTACTTC. Translating gives CASMDRLVFGEQYF. Based on the CDR3 plus reference TRBV2 and TRBJ2-7, the full variable domain is EPEVTQTPSHQVTQMGQEVILRCVPISNHLYFYWYRQILGQKVEFLVSFYNNEISEKSEIFDDQFSVERPDGSNFTLKIRSTKLEDSAMYFCASMDRLVFGEQYFGPGTRLTVT.